This TCR beta chain originates from a study of blood T cell repertoires in COVID-19. TCRdb's copy holds only in-frame clones and misses some; the assay was immunoSEQ multiplex PCR. Here the sample spans fewer than 300,000 clones, 70% to 90% being singletons. This clone was recorded a few times. V was clipped by 2 bases and J by 5 bases, with 12 bases between them. The CDR3 loop spans 14 amino acids. The germline CDR1 and CDR2 sequences are SNHLY and FYNNEI. The rearrangement joins TRBV2 to TRBJ1-1; D may be TRBD1 (5 bases). The sample taken for sequencing was peripheral blood. The receptor was derived from a woman aged 50 to 65 with COVID-19, enrolled during active disease. The CDR3 nucleotides are TGTGCCAGCAGTGAAAGGCAGGGTCGGACTGAAGCTTTCTTT. This encodes CASSERQGRTEAFF.